The 5 T cell receptor beta chains listed next were all sequenced from one sample in a study of T cell clonality in common variable immunodeficiency. Sequencing was performed with immunoSEQ multiplex PCR; in TCRdb, only in-frame clones are kept and a portion is missing. This sample carries about 34,000 clones, none of them present only once. The sample comprised peripheral blood mononuclear cells. Every receptor here comes from a person between 18 and 70 years old in good health.

This clone was recorded many times. The read comes to an end 3 residues before the CDR3 does, leaving the germline J gene to fill in the end. This chain links TRBV7-2 with TRBJ1-6; D remains unclear. Trimming shortened V by 10 bases and J by 3 bases, and 7 bases separated the two germline ends. This CDR3 contains 12 residues. CDR1 is SGHTA and CDR2 is FQGNSA in the germline V gene. CDR3 DNA, as far as it was read: TGTGCCACAGGCGTCTATAATTCACCC. Translating gives CATGVYNSP. In full, the CDR3 is CATGVYNSPLHF.

This clone was detected ten times or more. One end of the junction does not line up with germline, which may come from a read error. The CDR3 end falls 3 residues outside the read, so it is completed with the germline J gene. The chain has TRBV4-2 and TRBJ1-1; D might be TRBD1 (5 bases). CDR3 length: 14 amino acids. Looked up from germline, CDR1 is LGHNA and CDR2 is YNFKEQ. The CDR3 spells CASGARQRNTEAFF. The covered CDR3 bases are TGCGCCAGCGGCGCCCGACAGAGGAACACTGAA.

Only a few counts were recorded for this clone. The read is 3 residues too short to cover the CDR3 end, so that end is filled in from the germline J gene. V and J are TRBV7-9 and TRBJ1-2; perhaps TRBD1 as D (5 bases). Germline loops: CDR1 SEHNR, CDR2 FQNEAQ (reference sequence). V was cut by 5 bases and J by 2 bases, with 12 bases left in between. This CDR3 region has 14 residues. The CDR3 bases that were read are TGTGCCAGCAGCGGAAGCAGGGAAAACTATGGC. It yields the protein CASSGSRENYG. The complete CDR3 reads CASSGSRENYGYTF.

This clone has ten or more counts. One junction end disagrees with the germline gene, perhaps due to a read error. Coverage ceases 3 residues before the CDR3 finishes, and the germline J gene fills in the end. The genes are TRBV4-2 and TRBJ2-1; 9 nucleotides match TRBD2. The CDR3 totals 18 residues. CDR1 and CDR2 from the germline V gene are LGHNA and YNFKEQ. CDR3 DNA, as far as it was read: TGCGCCAGCAGCCAAGATCTGGCGGGGGGGCTCTTGGACAATGAG. This translates into CASSQDLAGGLLDNE. The CDR3 reads in full as CASSQDLAGGLLDNEQFF.

This clone has ten or more counts. The read falls 3 residues short of the CDR3 end, and the missing part is taken from the germline J gene. The chain has TRBV5-1 and TRBJ2-4; either TRBD1 or TRBD2 may supply D (5 bases each). The CDR3 is 19 residues long. V was clipped by 0 bases and J by 0 bases, with 19 bases between them. Germline V gene data show CDR1 as SGHRS and CDR2 as YFSETQ. The CDR3 here is CASSLGTRGKTSAKNIQYF. CDR3 DNA, as far as it was read: TGCGCCAGCAGCTTGGGGACAAGAGGGAAAACCTCAGCCAAAAACATT.